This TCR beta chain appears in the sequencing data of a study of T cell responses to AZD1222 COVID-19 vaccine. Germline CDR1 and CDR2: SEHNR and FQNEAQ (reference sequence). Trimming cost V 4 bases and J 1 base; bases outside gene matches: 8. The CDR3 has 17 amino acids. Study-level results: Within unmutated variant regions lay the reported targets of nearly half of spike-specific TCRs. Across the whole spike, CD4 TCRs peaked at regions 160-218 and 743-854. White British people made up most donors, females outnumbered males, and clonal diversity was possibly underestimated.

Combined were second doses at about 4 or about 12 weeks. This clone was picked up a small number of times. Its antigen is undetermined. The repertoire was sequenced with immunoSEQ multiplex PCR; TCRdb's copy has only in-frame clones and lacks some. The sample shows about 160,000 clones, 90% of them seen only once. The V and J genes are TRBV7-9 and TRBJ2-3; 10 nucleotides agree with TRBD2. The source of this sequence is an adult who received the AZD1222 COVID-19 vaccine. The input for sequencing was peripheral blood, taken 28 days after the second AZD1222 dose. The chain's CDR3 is CASSSRIGLAGTDTQYF. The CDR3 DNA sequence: TGTGCCAGCAGCTCAAGGATAGGACTAGCGGGCACAGATACGCAGTATTTT.